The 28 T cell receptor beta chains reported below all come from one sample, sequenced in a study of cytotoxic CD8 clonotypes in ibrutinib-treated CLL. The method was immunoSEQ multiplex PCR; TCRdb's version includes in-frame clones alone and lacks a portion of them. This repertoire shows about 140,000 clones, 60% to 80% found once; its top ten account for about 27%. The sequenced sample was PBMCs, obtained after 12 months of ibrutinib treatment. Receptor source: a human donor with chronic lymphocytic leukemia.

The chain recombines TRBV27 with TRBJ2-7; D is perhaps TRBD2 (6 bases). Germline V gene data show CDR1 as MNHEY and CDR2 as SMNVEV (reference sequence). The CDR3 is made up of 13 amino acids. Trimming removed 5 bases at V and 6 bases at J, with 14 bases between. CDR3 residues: CASSHLLGGEQYF. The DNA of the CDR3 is TGTGCCAGCAGTCACCTACTGGGGGGCGAGCAGTACTTC.

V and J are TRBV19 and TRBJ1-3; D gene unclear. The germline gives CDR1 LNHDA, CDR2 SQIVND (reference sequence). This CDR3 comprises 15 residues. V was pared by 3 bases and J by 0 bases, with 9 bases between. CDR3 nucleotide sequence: TGTGCCAGTAGTATGGAGGGTTTCTCTGGAAACACCATATATTTT. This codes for CASSMEGFSGNTIYF. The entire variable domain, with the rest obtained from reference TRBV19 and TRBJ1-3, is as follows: DGGITQSPKYLFRKEGQNVTLSCEQNLNHDAMYWYRQDPGQGLRLIYYSQIVNDFQKGDIAEGYSVSREKKESFPLTVTSAQKNPTAFYLCASSMEGFSGNTIYFGEGSWLTVV.

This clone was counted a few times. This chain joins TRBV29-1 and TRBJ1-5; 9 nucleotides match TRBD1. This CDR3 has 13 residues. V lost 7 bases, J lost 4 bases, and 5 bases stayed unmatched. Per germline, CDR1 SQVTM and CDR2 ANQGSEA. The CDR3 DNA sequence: TGCAGCGCAAGCGGACAGGGGAATCAGCCCCAGCATTTT. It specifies CSASGQGNQPQHF.

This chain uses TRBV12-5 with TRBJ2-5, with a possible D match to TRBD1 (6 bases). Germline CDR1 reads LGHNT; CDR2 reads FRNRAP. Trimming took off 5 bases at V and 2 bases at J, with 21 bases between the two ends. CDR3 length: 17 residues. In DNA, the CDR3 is TGTGCTAGTGGTCCGACCCCGACCGACAGGCCACAAGAGACCCAGTACTTC. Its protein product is CASGPTPTDRPQETQYF.

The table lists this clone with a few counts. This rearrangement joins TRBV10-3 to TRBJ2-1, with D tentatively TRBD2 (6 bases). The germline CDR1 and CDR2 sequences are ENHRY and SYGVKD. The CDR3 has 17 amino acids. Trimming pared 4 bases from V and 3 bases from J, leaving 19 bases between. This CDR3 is CAISGLVTSRDYNEQFF. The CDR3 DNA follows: TGTGCCATCAGTGGGCTCGTAACTAGCCGGGACTACAATGAGCAGTTCTTC.

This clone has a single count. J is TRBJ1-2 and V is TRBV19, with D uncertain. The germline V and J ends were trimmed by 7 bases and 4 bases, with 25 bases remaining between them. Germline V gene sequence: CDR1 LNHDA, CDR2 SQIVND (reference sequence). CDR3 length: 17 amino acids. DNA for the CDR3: TGTGCCAGTAACCCCACCTCGGGATTACATGTGGGCTATGGCTACACCTTC. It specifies CASNPTSGLHVGYGYTF.

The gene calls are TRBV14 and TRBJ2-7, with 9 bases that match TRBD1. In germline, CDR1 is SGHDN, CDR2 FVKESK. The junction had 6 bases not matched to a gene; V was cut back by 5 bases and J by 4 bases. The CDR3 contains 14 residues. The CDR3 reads CASSEAQGAYEQYF. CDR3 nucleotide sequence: TGTGCCAGCAGCGAGGCACAGGGGGCGTACGAGCAGTACTTC.

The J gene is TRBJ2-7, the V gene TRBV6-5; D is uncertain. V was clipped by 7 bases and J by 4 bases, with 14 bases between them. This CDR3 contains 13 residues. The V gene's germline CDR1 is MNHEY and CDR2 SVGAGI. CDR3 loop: CASTTHGFYEQYF. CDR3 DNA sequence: TGTGCCAGCACCACCCATGGGTTTTACGAGCAGTACTTC.

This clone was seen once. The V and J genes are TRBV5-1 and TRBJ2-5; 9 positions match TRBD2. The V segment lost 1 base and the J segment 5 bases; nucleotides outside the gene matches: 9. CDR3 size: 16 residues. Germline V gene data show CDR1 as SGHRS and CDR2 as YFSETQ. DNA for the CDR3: TGCGCCAGCAGCTTGTCCAGCGGGGGGTCCGGGGAGACCCAGTACTTC. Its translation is CASSLSSGGSGETQYF.

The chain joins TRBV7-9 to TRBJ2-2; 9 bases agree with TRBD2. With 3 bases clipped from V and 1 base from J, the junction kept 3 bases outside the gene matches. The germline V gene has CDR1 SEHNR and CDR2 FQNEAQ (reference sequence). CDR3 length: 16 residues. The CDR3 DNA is TGTGCCAGCAGCTTGGGAGCGGGAGGGAACACCGGGGAGCTGTTTTTT. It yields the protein CASSLGAGGNTGELFF.

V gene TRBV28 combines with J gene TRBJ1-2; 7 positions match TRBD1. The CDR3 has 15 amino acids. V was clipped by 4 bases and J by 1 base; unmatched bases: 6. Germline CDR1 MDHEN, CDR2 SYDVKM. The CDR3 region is CASSSSGTDNYGYTF. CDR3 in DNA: TGTGCCAGCAGTTCCTCCGGGACAGATAACTATGGCTACACCTTC.

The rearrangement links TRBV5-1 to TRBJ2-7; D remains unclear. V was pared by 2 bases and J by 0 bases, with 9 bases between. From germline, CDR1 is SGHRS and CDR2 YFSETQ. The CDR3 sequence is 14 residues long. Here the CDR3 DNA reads TGCGCCAGCAGCTTCGACGGCAGCTCCTACGAGCAGTACTTC. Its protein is CASSFDGSSYEQYF.

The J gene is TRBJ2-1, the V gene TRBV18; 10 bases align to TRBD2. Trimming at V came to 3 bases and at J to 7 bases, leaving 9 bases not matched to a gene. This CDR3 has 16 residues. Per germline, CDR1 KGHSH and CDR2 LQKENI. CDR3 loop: CASSPRASGSWNEQFF. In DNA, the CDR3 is TGTGCCAGCTCACCGAGGGCTAGCGGGAGCTGGAATGAGCAGTTCTTC.

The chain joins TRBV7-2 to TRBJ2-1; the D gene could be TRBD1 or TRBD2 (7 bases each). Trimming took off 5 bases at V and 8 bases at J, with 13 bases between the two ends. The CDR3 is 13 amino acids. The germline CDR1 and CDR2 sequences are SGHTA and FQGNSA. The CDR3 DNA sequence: TGTGCCAGCAGCCAGGGGGGGGAGGATGAGCAGTTCTTC. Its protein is CASSQGGEDEQFF.

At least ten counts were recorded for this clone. The CDR3 sequence: CASSAGTVYEQYF. Here the CDR3 DNA reads TGTGCCAGCAGCGCCGGGACAGTCTACGAGCAGTACTTC. The V call is TRBV9, the J call TRBJ2-7, with 7 bases fitting TRBD1. V was pared by 3 bases and J by 3 bases, with 3 bases of the junction left unmatched. CDR1 is SGDLS and CDR2 is YYNGEE in the germline V gene. CDR3 length: 13 residues.

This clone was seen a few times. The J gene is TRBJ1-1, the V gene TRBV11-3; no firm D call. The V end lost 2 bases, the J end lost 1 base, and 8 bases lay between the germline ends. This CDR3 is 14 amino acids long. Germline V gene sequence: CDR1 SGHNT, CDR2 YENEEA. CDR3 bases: TGTGCCAGCAGCTTATGGAATCCGAACACTGAAGCTTTCTTT. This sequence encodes CASSLWNPNTEAFF.

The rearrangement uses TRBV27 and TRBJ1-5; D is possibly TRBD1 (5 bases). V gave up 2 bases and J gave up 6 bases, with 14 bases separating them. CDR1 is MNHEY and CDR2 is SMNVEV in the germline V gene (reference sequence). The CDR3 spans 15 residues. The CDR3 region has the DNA TGTGCCAGCAGTTTAAGCACAGCAGGGCGTCAGCCCCAGCATTTT. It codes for CASSLSTAGRQPQHF.

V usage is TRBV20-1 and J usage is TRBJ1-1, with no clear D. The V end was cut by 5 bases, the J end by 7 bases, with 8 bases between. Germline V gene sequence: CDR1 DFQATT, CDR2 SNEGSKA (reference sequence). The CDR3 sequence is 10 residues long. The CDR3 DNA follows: TGCAGTGCTGTCCGGTATGAAGCTTTCTTT. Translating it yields CSAVRYEAFF.

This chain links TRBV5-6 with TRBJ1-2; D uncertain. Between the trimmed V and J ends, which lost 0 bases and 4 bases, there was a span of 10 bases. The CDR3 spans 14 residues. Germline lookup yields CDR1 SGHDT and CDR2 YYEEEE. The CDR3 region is CASSLAQSVYGYTF. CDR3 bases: TGTGCCAGCAGCTTGGCACAGTCCGTCTATGGCTACACCTTC.

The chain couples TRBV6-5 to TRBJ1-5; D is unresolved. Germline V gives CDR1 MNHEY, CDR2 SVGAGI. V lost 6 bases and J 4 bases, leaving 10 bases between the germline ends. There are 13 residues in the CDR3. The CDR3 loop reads CASRWELNQPQHF. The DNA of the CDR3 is TGTGCCAGCAGGTGGGAACTAAATCAGCCCCAGCATTTT.

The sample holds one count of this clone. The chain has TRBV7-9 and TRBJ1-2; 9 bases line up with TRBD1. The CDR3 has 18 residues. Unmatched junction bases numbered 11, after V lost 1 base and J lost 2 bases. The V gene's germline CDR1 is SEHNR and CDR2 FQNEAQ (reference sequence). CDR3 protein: CASSLGRPGQGRNYGYTF. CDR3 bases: TGTGCCAGCAGCTTAGGCCGGCCGGGACAGGGAAGAAACTATGGCTACACCTTC.

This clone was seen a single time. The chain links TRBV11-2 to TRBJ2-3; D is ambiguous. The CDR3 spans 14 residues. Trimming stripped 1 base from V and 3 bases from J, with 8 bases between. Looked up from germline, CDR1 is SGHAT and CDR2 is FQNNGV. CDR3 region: CASSLVKETDTQYF. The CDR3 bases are TGTGCCAGCAGCTTAGTAAAGGAAACAGATACGCAGTATTTT. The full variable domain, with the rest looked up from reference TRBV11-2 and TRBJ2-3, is EAGVAQSPRYKIIEKRQSVAFWCNPISGHATLYWYQQILGQGPKLLIQFQNNGVVDDSQLPKDRFSAERLKGVDSTLKIQPAKLEDSAVYLCASSLVKETDTQYFGPGTRLTVL.

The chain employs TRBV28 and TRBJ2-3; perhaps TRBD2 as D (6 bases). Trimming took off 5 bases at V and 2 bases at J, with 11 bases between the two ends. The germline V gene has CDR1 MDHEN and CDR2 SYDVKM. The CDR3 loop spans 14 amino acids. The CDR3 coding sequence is TGTGCCAGCAGTCCGGACTACTACACAGATACGCAGTATTTT. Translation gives CASSPDYYTDTQYF.

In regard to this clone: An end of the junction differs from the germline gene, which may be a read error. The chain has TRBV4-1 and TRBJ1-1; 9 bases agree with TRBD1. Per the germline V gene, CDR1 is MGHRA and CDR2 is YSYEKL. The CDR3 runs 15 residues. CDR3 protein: CASGQEWGQGWLAFF. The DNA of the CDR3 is TGCGCCAGCGGCCAAGAATGGGGACAGGGTTGGTTAGCTTTCTTT.

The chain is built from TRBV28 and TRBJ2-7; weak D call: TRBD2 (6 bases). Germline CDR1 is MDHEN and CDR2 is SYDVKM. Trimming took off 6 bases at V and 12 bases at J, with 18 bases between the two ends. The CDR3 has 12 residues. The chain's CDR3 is CASRSGLVLWYF. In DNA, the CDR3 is TGTGCCAGCAGATCGGGACTGGTTCTATGGTACTTC.

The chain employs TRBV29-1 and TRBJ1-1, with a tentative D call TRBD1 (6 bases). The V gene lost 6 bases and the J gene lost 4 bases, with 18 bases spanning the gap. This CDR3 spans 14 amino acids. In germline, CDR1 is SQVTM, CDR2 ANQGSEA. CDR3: CSVHPGALSTEAFF. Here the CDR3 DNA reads TGCAGCGTCCACCCGGGGGCCTTATCCACTGAAGCTTTCTTT.

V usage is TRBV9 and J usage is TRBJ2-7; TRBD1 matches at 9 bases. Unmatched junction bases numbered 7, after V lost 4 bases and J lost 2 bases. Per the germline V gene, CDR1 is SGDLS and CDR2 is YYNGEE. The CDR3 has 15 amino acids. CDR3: CASSPRDRVTYEQYF. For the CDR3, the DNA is TGTGCCAGCAGCCCCCGGGACAGGGTGACCTACGAGCAGTACTTC.

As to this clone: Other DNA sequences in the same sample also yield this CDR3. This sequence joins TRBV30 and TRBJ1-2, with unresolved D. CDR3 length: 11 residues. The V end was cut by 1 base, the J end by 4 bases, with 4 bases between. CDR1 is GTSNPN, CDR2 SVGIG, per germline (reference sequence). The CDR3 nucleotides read TGTGCCTGGAGTGGAGGCTATGGCTACACCTTC. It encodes CAWSGGYGYTF. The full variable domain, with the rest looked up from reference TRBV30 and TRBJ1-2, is SQTIHQWPATLVQPVGSPLSLECTVEGTSNPNLYWYRQAAGRGLQLLFYSVGIGQISSEVPQNLSASRPQDRQFILSSKKLLLSDSGFYLCAWSGGYGYTFGSGTRLTVV.